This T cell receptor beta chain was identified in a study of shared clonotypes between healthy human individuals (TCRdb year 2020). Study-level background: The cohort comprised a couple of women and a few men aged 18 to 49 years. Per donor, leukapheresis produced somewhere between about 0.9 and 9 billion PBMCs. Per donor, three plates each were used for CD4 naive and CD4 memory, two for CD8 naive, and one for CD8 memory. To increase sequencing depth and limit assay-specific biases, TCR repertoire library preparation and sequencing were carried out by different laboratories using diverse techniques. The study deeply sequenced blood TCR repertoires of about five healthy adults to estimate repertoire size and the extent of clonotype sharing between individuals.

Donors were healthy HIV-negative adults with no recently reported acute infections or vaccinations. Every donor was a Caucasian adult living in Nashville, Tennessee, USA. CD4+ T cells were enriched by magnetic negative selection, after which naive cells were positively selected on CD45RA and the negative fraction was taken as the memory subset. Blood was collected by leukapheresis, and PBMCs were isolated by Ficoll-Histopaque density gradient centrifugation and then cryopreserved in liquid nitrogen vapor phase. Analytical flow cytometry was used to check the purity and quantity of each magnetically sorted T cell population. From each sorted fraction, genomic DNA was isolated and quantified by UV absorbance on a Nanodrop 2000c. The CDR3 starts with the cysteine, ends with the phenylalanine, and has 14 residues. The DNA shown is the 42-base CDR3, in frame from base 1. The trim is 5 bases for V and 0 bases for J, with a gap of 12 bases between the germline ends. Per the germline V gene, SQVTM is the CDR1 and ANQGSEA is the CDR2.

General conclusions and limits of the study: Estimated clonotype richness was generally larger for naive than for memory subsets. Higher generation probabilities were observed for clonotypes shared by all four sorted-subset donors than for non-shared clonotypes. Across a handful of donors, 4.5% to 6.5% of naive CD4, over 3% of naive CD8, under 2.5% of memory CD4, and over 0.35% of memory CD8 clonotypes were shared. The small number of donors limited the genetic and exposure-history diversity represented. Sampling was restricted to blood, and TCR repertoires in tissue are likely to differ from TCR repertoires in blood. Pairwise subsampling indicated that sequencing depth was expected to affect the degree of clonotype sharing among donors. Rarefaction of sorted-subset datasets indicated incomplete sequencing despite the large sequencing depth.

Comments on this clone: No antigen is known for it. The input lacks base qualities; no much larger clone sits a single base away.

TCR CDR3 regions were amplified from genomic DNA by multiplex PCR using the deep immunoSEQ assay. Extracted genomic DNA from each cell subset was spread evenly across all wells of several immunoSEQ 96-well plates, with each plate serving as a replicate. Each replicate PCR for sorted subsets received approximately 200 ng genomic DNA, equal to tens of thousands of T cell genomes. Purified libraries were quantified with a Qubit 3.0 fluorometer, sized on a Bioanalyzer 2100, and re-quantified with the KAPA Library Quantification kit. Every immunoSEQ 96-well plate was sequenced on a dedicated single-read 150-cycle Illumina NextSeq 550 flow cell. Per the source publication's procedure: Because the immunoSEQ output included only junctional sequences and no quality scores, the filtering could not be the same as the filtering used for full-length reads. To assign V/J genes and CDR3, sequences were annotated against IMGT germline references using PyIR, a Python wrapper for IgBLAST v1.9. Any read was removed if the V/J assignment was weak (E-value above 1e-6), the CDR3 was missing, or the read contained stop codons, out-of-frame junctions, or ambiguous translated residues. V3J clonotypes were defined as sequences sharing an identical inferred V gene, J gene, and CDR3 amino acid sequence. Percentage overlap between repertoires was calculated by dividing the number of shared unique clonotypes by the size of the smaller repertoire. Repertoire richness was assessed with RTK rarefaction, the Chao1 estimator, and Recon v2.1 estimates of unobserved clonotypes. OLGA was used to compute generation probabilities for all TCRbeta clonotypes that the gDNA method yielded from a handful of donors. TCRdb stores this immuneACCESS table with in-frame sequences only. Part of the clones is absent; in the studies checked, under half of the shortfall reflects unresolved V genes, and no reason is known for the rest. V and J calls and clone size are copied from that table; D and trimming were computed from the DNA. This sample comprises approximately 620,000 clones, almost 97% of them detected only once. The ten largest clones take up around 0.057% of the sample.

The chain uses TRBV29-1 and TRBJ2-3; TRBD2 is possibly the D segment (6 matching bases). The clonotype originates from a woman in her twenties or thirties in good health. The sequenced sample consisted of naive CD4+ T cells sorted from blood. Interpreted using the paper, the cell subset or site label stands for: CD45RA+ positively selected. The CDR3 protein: CSVWPGLSTDTQYF. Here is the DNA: TGCAGCGTTTGGCCGGGACTTAGCACAGATACGCAGTATTTT.